A selection of T cell receptor beta chains follows, all from one sample in a study of T cell responses to AZD1222 COVID-19 vaccine. This table comes from immunoSEQ multiplex PCR, and its TCRdb copy is limited to in-frame clones, with some not included. The sample lists roughly 120,000 clones; about 85% were seen once. Here the sequenced sample was peripheral blood, taken on day 0 of AZD1222 vaccination. The receptors come from an adult in good health. Both conserved end residues are part of each CDR3. Fields, in order: V gene, clone size, J gene, D gene, CDR3 DNA, CDR3 protein. The D gene is left open where the match is weak. Rows may omit the clone size; those that give it use once, few, many or a size class.

TRBV3-1/TRBV3-2	NA	TRBJ1-3	NA	TGTGCCAGCAGCCAAGTTTCCACTGGAAACACCATATATTTT	CASSQVSTGNTIYF
TRBV7-7	once	TRBJ2-1	NA	TGTGCCAGCAGCTTATCAGGGTATGAGCAGTTCTTC	CASSLSGYEQFF
TRBV5-1	NA	TRBJ1-2	NA	TGCGCCAGCAACTCGGCCAGGGGTTATGGCTACACCTTC	CASNSARGYGYTF
TRBV7-2	NA	TRBJ1-4	NA	TGTGCCAGCAGCTCCAGGGCCGAGGGGGAAAAACTGTTTTTT	CASSSRAEGEKLFF
TRBV28	NA	TRBJ2-7	NA	TGTGCCCTCGGGACAATTCTCGGCGAGCAGTACTTC	CALGTILGEQYF
TRBV24-1	NA	TRBJ1-1	NA	TGTGCCACCAGTGATTTGAGCGGGACTGAAGCTTTCTTT	CATSDLSGTEAFF
TRBV7-6	NA	TRBJ1-1	TRBD1	TGTGCCAGCAGCTTAGATAGGGACAGTGGTTCTGAAGCTTTCTTT	CASSLDRDSGSEAFF
TRBV11-2	NA	TRBJ2-2	NA	TGTGCCAGCAACCCAGGCCTTGGCGGGGAGCTGTTTTTT	CASNPGLGGELFF
TRBV28	large	TRBJ1-1	NA	TGTGCCAGCAGACTCACCGGGACCCCCTTGAACACTGAAGCTTTCTTT	CASRLTGTPLNTEAFF
TRBV12-3/TRBV12-4	NA	TRBJ2-7	TRBD1	TGTGCCAGCAGTTTACAGGGGGCCTACGAGCAGTACTTC	CASSLQGAYEQYF
TRBV3-1/TRBV3-2	few	TRBJ2-2	TRBD1	TGTGCCAGCAGCCAGATAGGGACAGGGAGTGGCGGGGAGCTGTTTTTT	CASSQIGTGSGGELFF
TRBV7-9	NA	TRBJ1-6	NA	TGTGCCAGCAGCTTAGTCGCAGGTTATTCACCCCTCCACTTT	CASSLVAGYSPLHF
TRBV5-1	NA	TRBJ2-7	NA	TGCGCCAGCAGCTTGAACGGGGGGCTTTCCTACGAGCAGTACTTC	CASSLNGGLSYEQYF
TRBV10-3	NA	TRBJ1-5	NA	TGTGCCATCAGTGAGTCGTCTCCCAATCAGCCCCAGCATTTT	CAISESSPNQPQHF
TRBV7-2	NA	TRBJ1-5	NA	TGTGCCAGCAGCCCCGGCTGGAATCAGCCCCAGCATTTT	CASSPGWNQPQHF
TRBV7-7	NA	TRBJ2-5	TRBD2	TGTGCCAGCAGCTTTTCGCCGGGGACTAGCGGGAGAAAAGAGACCCAGTACTTC	CASSFSPGTSGRKETQYF
TRBV12-5	few	TRBJ2-2	NA	TGTGCTAGTGGCCGCCGGTCCACCGGGGAGCTGTTTTTT	CASGRRSTGELFF
TRBV5-1	few	TRBJ2-3	NA	TGCGCCAGCAGCTTGGATGGCACCTACACAGATACGCAGTATTTT	CASSLDGTYTDTQYF
TRBV6-5	few	TRBJ2-5	NA	TGTGCCAGCGGAGGACGGGAGACCCAGTACTTC	CASGGRETQYF
TRBV21-1	NA	TRBJ1-2	NA	TGTGCCAGCAGCAAAGCCCCTCGGGATGGCTACACCTTC	CASSKAPRDGYTF
TRBV3-1/TRBV3-2	once	TRBJ1-5	NA	TGTGCCAGCAGCCAAAATTATAATAGCAATCAGCCCCAGCATTTT	CASSQNYNSNQPQHF
TRBV5-1	NA	TRBJ1-1	NA	TGCGCCAGCAGCTTGGTCACGAACACTGAAGCTTTCTTT	CASSLVTNTEAFF